The sequence of this TCR beta chain was determined in a study of blood T cell repertoires in COVID-19 (TCRdb year 2020). At the level of the whole study: Collaborator samples came from the United States, Italy and Spain and covered acute and convalescent phases of COVID-19. HLA class I and class II types, where available, came from metadata supplied by the sample provider rather than from assay-based typing. Sample metadata almost always included a de-identified subject ID, COVID-19 status, age in years and sex. Subjects who had been exposed to COVID-19, were actively infected with it, or had recovered from it provided the deeply sampled blood TCRbeta repertoires that made up the dataset. The material from the prospective study consisted of cDNA or gDNA derived from T cells, B-cell-depleted T cells, or PBMCs. The repertoires were released in a freely available public database meant as a resource for research on the immune response to SARS-CoV-2. Samples came from the ongoing ImmuneRACE study (first 160 participants) plus 1,254 subjects from 6 global collaborators.

TCRbeta CDR3 regions were amplified from genomic DNA using the immunoSEQ Assay, a bias-controlled multiplex PCR. In the authors' own workflow: The number of nucleated cells in each sample was estimated by amplification of reference gene primers within the assay. Sequence reads were collapsed and filtered to measure the absolute abundance of every unique TCRbeta CDR3 rearrangement. For each sample, productive Simpson clonality was calculated as the square root of Simpson's diversity index over productive rearrangements. The source is immuneACCESS, and TCRdb retained only in-frame sequences with V and J called. Part of the clones is not carried over; for the studies checked, unresolved V genes explain less than half of this, and the remainder is unexplained. That table furnishes V, J and clone size, whereas the DNA furnished D and trimming. The sample table records about 280,000 clones; roughly 90% of these occur just once. The ten largest clonotypes hold more than 7.5% of the sample.

Here is what the overall study found, with its caveats: The amount of clinical and demographic metadata varied by source and participant and was provided uncurated.

Of note for this clone: Its specific antigen is unknown. No much larger clone is present one base from it, and per-base qualities are unavailable.

Collaborating institutions collected whole blood in K2EDTA tubes following their own protocols. For TCRbeta analysis, collaborators shipped samples in one of three forms: frozen whole blood, isolated PBMCs, or DNA extracted from either of those sample types. V is pared back by 3 bases and J by 4 bases, with 15 bases lying between the germline termini. The germline V gene (reference sequence) specifies SEHNR as CDR1 and FQNEAQ as CDR2. The CDR3 measures 15 amino acids from cysteine to phenylalanine. The sequence is cut down to CDR3 DNA, 45 bases in frame from base 1. The clonotype originates from a man aged 18 to 29 with active or convalescent COVID-19. The specimen sequenced was peripheral blood. The V gene is TRBV7-9 and the J gene is TRBJ2-5; TRBD2 is a weak D gene call, 6 bases matching. DNA sequence: TGTGCCAGCAGCTTTTCGGGGTCGGGGGTAGAGACCCAGTACTTC. Translated, this gives CASSFSGSGVETQYF.